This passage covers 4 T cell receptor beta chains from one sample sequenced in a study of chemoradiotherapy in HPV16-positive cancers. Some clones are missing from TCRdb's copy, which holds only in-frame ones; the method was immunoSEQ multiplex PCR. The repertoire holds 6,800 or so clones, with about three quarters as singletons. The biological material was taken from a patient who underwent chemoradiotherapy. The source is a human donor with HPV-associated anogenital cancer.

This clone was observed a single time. The CDR3 DNA follows: TGTGCCAGCACTTCGCCAATGGCCCCTGAAGCTTTCTTT. It specifies CASTSPMAPEAFF. The chain couples TRBV6-5 to TRBJ1-1; D gene ambiguous. The CDR3 is 13 residues long. Germline-derived CDR1 and CDR2 are MNHEY and SVGAGI. Trimming took 7 bases from V and 6 from J, leaving 15 bases between them.

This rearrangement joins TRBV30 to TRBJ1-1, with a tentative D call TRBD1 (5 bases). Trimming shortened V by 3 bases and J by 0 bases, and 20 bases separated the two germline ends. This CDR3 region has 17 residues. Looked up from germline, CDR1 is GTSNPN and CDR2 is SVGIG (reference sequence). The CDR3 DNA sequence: TGTGCCTGGAGCCGCAAGGGGATGGGGAGAATGAACACTGAAGCTTTCTTT. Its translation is CAWSRKGMGRMNTEAFF.

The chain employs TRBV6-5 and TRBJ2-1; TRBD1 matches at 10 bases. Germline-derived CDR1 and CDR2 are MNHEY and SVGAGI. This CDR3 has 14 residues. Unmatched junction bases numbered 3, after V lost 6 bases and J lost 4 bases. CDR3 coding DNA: TGTGCCAGCAGACCGGGACAGGGGTACAATGAGCAGTTCTTC. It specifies CASRPGQGYNEQFF.

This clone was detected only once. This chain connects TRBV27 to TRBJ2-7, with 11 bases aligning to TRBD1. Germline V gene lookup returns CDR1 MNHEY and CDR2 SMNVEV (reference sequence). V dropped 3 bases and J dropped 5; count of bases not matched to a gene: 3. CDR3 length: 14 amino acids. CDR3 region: CASSFWGQGDEQYF. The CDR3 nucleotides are TGTGCCAGCAGTTTCTGGGGACAGGGGGACGAGCAGTACTTC.